Following are 10 T cell receptor beta chains from one sample sequenced in a study of early stage breast cancer tumors. The table came from immunoSEQ multiplex PCR; TCRdb's copy has only in-frame clones and leaves some out. This repertoire shows 45,000 to 65,000 clones, 78% found once; its top ten account for about 3.4%. The sequencing sample was made of blood. The receptors derive from a person aged 40 to 49 with breast cancer.

The chain employs TRBV4-1 and TRBJ2-1; 8 nucleotides align to TRBD2. In germline, CDR1 is MGHRA, CDR2 YSYEKL. The CDR3 consists of 19 residues. V shed 0 bases, J shed 0 bases, and the junction held 10 bases outside the gene matches. The CDR3 DNA is TGCGCCAGCAGCCAAGATCCAGCGGGGGCCTTTAGCTCCTACAATGAGCAGTTCTTC. This codes for CASSQDPAGAFSSYNEQFF.

The V gene is TRBV30, the J gene TRBJ2-2, with D maybe TRBD2 (5 bases). Trimming pared 0 bases from V and 6 bases from J, leaving 14 bases between. This CDR3 is 15 amino acids long. The V gene's germline CDR1 is GTSNPN and CDR2 SVGIG (reference sequence). CDR3 protein: CAWSVRAGPPGELFF. Here the CDR3 DNA reads TGTGCCTGGAGTGTACGGGCGGGCCCACCCGGGGAGCTGTTTTTT.

The V call is TRBV15, the J call TRBJ2-7; 8 bases are a match to TRBD2. This CDR3 contains 18 residues. The V and J ends lost 3 bases and 5 bases, in that order; junction bases with no gene match: 18. CDR1 is LNHNV, CDR2 YYDKDF, per germline (reference sequence). The CDR3 reads CATSSNNPRGLVLDEQYF. CDR3 sequence (DNA): TGTGCCACCAGCAGTAATAACCCTCGGGGACTAGTTCTGGACGAGCAGTACTTC. Drawing the rest from reference TRBV15 and TRBJ2-7, the complete variable domain is DAMVIQNPRYQVTQFGKPVTLSCSQTLNHNVMYWYQQKSSQAPKLLFHYYDKDFNNEADTPDNFQSRRPNTSFCFLDIRSPGLGDTAMYLCATSSNNPRGLVLDEQYFGPGTRLTVT.

This chain joins TRBV6-5 and TRBJ1-1; D is uncertain. The germline gives CDR1 MNHEY, CDR2 SVGAGI. The CDR3 length is 13 residues. Trimming left V 0 bases short and J 3 bases short, with 5 bases between. As DNA, the CDR3 is TGTGCCAGCAGTTACTCAGTCGACACTGAAGCTTTCTTT. Translating gives CASSYSVDTEAFF.

The rearrangement links TRBV6-5 to TRBJ1-2, with TRBD1 identical over 12 bases. V dropped 6 bases and J dropped 6; count of bases not matched to a gene: 8. The CDR3 has 15 residues. Germline CDR1 is MNHEY and CDR2 is SVGAGI. The CDR3 sequence is CASRFPGQGADGYTF. CDR3 coding DNA: TGTGCCAGCAGATTCCCGGGACAGGGGGCTGATGGCTACACCTTC.

J is TRBJ2-6 and V is TRBV7-6; 9 bases are a match to TRBD1. CDR1 and CDR2 from the germline V gene are SGHVS and FNYEAQ. Trimming at V came to 4 bases and at J to 1 base, leaving 11 bases not matched to a gene. The CDR3 is made up of 19 amino acids. CDR3 bases: TGTGCCAGCAGCTCGTTTCCGGGACAGGGCGGATCTGGGGCCAACGTCCTGACTTTC. It codes for CASSSFPGQGGSGANVLTF.

The chain uses TRBV18 and TRBJ1-3; D unresolved. The ends were cut back, 2 bases at V and 0 bases at J, with 8 bases in the middle. This CDR3 is built from 15 residues. The germline gives CDR1 KGHSH, CDR2 LQKENI. For the CDR3, the DNA is TGTGCCAGCTCACCAGACAAACTCTCTGGAAACACCATATATTTT. Amino acids: CASSPDKLSGNTIYF.

CDR3 sequence: CASSSGRAGNTIYF. In nucleotides, the CDR3 is TGTGCCAGTAGTAGTGGGCGCGCTGGAAACACCATATATTTT. The chain couples TRBV19 to TRBJ1-3; no reliable D call. Between the trimmed V and J ends, which lost 4 bases and 2 bases, there was a span of 9 bases. This CDR3 has 14 amino acids. Germline V gene lookup returns CDR1 LNHDA and CDR2 SQIVND (reference sequence).

This chain connects TRBV23-1 to TRBJ2-5; D is ambiguous. TRBV23-1 is recorded as an ORF, its role being uncertain. Trimming shortened V by 0 bases and J by 1 base, and 9 bases separated the two germline ends. The CDR3 consists of 15 residues. The CDR3 sequence: CASSQSRSAQETQYF. Written as DNA, the CDR3 is TGCGCCAGCAGTCAATCGAGGAGTGCCCAAGAGACCCAGTACTTC.

J is TRBJ2-1 and V is TRBV9; a possible D gene is TRBD1 (5 bases). V was trimmed by 2 bases and J by 0 bases, leaving 9 bases between them. The CDR3 runs to 15 residues. Looked up from germline, CDR1 is SGDLS and CDR2 is YYNGEE. CDR3 amino acids: CASSVTDSSYNEQFF. The CDR3 nucleotides are TGTGCCAGCAGCGTCACAGACAGCTCCTACAATGAGCAGTTCTTC.